The clone carrying this T cell receptor beta chain came up a few times. The CDR3 spans 11 residues. In germline, CDR1 is SGHRS, CDR2 YFSETQ. With 1 base removed from V and 10 bases from J, the gap between germline ends came to 3 bases. This entry is derived from a study of beta chain features in type 1 diabetes. Expressed TCRB transcripts were sequenced after all isolated RNA was converted to cDNA. This table comes from immunoSEQ multiplex PCR, and its TCRdb copy is limited to in-frame clones, with some not included. The table has 250,000 to 350,000 clones, 14% seen once. The sequencing sample was made of central memory CD4+ T cells from blood. The chain recombines TRBV5-1 with TRBJ1-6; D is undetermined. This clonotype originated in a man aged 25 to 40 in good health. This CDR3 is CASSLSSPLHF. As DNA, the CDR3 is TGCGCCAGCAGCTTGAGCTCACCCCTCCACTTT. Full variable domain (missing parts from reference TRBV5-1 and TRBJ1-6): KAGVTQTPRYLIKTRGQQVTLSCSPISGHRSVSWYQQTPGQGLQFLFEYFSETQRNKGNFPGRFSGRQFSNSRSEMNVSTLELGDSALYLCASSLSSPLHFGNGTRLTVT.